The sequence of this T cell receptor (beta chain) was determined in a study of blood T cell repertoires in COVID-19. Study-level information: T cells, B-cell-depleted T cells, or PBMCs provided the cDNA or gDNA that served as material.

Germline-derived CDR1 and CDR2 are SGHRS and YFSETQ. V was clipped by 7 bases and J by 3 bases; unmatched bases: 9. The CDR3 extends over 15 amino acids. Only in-frame clones appear in the TCRdb table, and some are missing; sequencing was by immunoSEQ multiplex PCR. The repertoire holds 35,000 to 45,000 clones, with 65% to 90% as singletons. This clone was detected only a few times. This receptor was obtained from a man aged 35-49 years with active COVID-19. The sequenced sample consisted of peripheral blood. The chain recombines TRBV5-1 with TRBJ1-2; 10 bases are a match to TRBD1. CDR3 protein: CASAPGTGVDYGYTF. CDR3 sequence (DNA): TGCGCCAGCGCGCCAGGGACAGGGGTCGACTATGGCTACACCTTC.